Presented here are 5 T cell receptor beta chains from one specimen sequenced in a study of PD-L1 blockade in urothelial cancer. The table came from immunoSEQ multiplex PCR; TCRdb's copy has only in-frame clones and leaves some out. Among 32,000 or so clones listed, about 80% were seen once. Time point indicated: pretreatment peripheral blood. The sequencing here drew on PBMCs, taken around atezolizumab (anti-PD-L1) treatment. These receptors were collected from a man in his 60s with urothelial cancer.

This sequence joins TRBV4-1 and TRBJ2-5; weak D call: TRBD2 (6 bases). The CDR3 totals 20 residues. Deletions cut 1 base from V and 1 base from J, with 25 bases between. The germline V gene has CDR1 MGHRA and CDR2 YSYEKL. The CDR3 bases are TGCGCCAGCAGCCAAGGCGAGAGTCTAGCGAAAGCCATCCCCCAAGAGACCCAGTACTTC. Residues: CASSQGESLAKAIPQETQYF.

The CDR3 reads CASSIGTANTEAFF. The CDR3 bases are TGTGCCAGTAGTATAGGAACAGCGAACACTGAAGCTTTCTTT. The rearrangement uses TRBV19 and TRBJ1-1; D not certain. Germline-derived CDR1 and CDR2 are LNHDA and SQIVND (reference sequence). V shed 1 base and J shed 1 base, with 7 bases lying between them. This CDR3 is built from 14 residues. Supplemented by reference TRBV19 and TRBJ1-1, the full variable domain reads DGGITQSPKYLFRKEGQNVTLSCEQNLNHDAMYWYRQDPGQGLRLIYYSQIVNDFQKGDIAEGYSVSREKKESFPLTVTSAQKNPTAFYLCASSIGTANTEAFFGQGTRLTVV.

This clone ranks as medium-sized. The rearrangement links TRBV4-1 to TRBJ1-1; a possible D gene is TRBD1 (6 bases). Germline CDR1 reads MGHRA; CDR2 reads YSYEKL. This CDR3 has 13 residues. V lost 7 bases and J lost 5, with 14 bases in between. The CDR3 coding sequence is TGCGCCAGCAACCGGGGGGGGCTGACTGAAGCTTTCTTT. Residues: CASNRGGLTEAFF.

The V call is TRBV5-1, the J call TRBJ2-6; 10 nucleotides match TRBD1. V was clipped by 3 bases and J by 0 bases; unmatched bases: 6. The CDR3 consists of 18 residues. From germline, CDR1 is SGHRS and CDR2 YFSETQ. The CDR3 DNA reads TGCGCCAGCAGCTCTGTGACAGGGGGCGCCTCTGGGGCCAACGTCCTGACTTTC. This translates into CASSSVTGGASGANVLTF.

By proportion, this clone is medium-sized. This sequence joins TRBV4-3 and TRBJ2-7, with D uncertain. This CDR3 comprises 14 residues. Germline assignment: CDR1 LGHNA and CDR2 YSLEER. V was cut by 6 bases and J by 0 bases, with 12 bases left in between. The CDR3 loop reads CASSMVDLSYEQYF. CDR3 DNA sequence: TGCGCCAGCAGTATGGTAGATCTCTCCTACGAGCAGTACTTC.